This T cell receptor beta chain was sequenced for a study of shared clonotypes between healthy human individuals. The input for sorted-subset replicate PCRs was about 200 ng DNA, about 29,000 T cell genomes. Assay used: immunoSEQ multiplex PCR; TCRdb lists only in-frame clones, some missing. Among about 1 million clones listed, 70% to 80% were seen once. The germline gives CDR1 LNHDA, CDR2 SQIVND (reference sequence). CDR3 size: 15 residues. V was pared by 1 base and J by 0 bases, with 10 bases between. The specimen sequenced was memory CD4+ T cells sorted from blood. The subset is: CD45RA-negative fraction. The clonotype was recovered from a man aged 18 to 30 in good health. The chain carries TRBV19 and TRBJ2-7, with D possibly being TRBD2 (5 bases). The CDR3 loop is CASSIGGKGSYEQYF. In DNA form, the CDR3 reads TGTGCCAGTAGTATAGGAGGGAAAGGCTCCTACGAGCAGTACTTC. The whole variable domain, filled in from reference TRBV19 and TRBJ2-7, reads DGGITQSPKYLFRKEGQNVTLSCEQNLNHDAMYWYRQDPGQGLRLIYYSQIVNDFQKGDIAEGYSVSREKKESFPLTVTSAQKNPTAFYLCASSIGGKGSYEQYFGPGTRLTVT.